This TCR beta chain was recorded in a study of Ad26.COV2.S vaccination and SARS-CoV-2 variants. Study conclusions and caveats: Non-spike TCR breadth was similar in vaccine and placebo recipients. Reports say spike-specific CD8+ and CD4+ T cell responses covered substantial breadth after vaccination.

A note on this clone: The antigen remains undetermined.

Treatment noted: 15 to 20 received Ad26.COV2.S at low or high dose, single or two shots; about 5 received placebo; per-sample allocation not given. Specimen acquisition occurred on day 63 following the initial vaccine or placebo injection. Germline CDR1 reads LNHDA; CDR2 reads SQIVND (reference sequence). The CDR3 runs 14 residues. Losses at the gene ends were 9 bases for V and 6 bases for J; bases not matched to a gene: 11. Clones were sequenced by immunoSEQ multiplex PCR, and TCRdb holds only the in-frame ones, with some missing. The sample records roughly 380,000 clones, about nine tenths being singletons.

V usage is TRBV19 and J usage is TRBJ2-1, with 7 bases that match TRBD1. This sequence originates from a person between 18 and 65 years old who received the Ad26.COV2.S COVID-19 vaccine or a placebo. The material was peripheral blood, obtained in a trial of Ad26.COV2.S vaccine versus placebo. The DNA of the CDR3 is TGTGCCAGCGTACCGGGACAGCGGAGCAATGAGCAGTTCTTC. It yields the protein CASVPGQRSNEQFF.